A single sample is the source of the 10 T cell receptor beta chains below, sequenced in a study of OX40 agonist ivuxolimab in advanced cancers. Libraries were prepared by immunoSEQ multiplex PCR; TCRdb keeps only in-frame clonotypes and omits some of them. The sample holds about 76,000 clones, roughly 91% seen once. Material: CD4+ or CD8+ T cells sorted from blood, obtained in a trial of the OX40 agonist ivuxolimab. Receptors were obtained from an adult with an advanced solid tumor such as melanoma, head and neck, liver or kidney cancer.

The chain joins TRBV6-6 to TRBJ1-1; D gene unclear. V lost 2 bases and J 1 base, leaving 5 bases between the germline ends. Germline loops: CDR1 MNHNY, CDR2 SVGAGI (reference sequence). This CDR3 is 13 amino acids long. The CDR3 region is CASSYVSNTEAFF. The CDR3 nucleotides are TGTGCCAGCAGTTACGTTTCGAACACTGAAGCTTTCTTT.

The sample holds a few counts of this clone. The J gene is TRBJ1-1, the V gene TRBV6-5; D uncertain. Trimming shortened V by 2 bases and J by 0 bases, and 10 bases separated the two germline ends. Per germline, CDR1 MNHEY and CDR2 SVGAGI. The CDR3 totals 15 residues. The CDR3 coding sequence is TGTGCCAGCAGTTACATCGGGCAGATGAACACTGAAGCTTTCTTT. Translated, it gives CASSYIGQMNTEAFF.

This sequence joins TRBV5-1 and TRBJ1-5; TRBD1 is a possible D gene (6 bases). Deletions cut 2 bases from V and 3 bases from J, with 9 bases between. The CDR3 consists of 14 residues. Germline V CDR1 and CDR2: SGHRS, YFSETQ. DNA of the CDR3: TGCGCCAGCAGCTTAGGACAGATCAATCAGCCCCAGCATTTT. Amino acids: CASSLGQINQPQHF.

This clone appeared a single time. The CDR3, as DNA: TGTGCCAGCAGCGTATCCCCCCAAGAGACCCAGTACTTC. Protein product: CASSVSPQETQYF. The chain recombines TRBV9 with TRBJ2-5; unclear D gene. CDR3 length: 13 amino acids. CDR1 SGDLS and CDR2 YYNGEE come from the germline V gene. V was trimmed by 1 base and J by 1 base, leaving 5 bases between them.

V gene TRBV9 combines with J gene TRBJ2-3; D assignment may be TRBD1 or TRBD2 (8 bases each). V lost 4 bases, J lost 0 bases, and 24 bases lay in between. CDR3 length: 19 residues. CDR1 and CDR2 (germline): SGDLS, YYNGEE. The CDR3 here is CASSPYGQGLVPSTDTQYF. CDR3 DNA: TGTGCCAGCAGCCCCTACGGACAGGGACTAGTTCCTAGCACAGATACGCAGTATTTT.

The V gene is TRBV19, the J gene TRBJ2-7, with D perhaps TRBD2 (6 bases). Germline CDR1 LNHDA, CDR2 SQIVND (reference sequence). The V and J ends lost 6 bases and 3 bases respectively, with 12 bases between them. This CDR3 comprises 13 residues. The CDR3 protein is CASRPSGFYEQYF. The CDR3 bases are TGTGCCAGTAGACCCAGCGGGTTCTACGAGCAGTACTTC.

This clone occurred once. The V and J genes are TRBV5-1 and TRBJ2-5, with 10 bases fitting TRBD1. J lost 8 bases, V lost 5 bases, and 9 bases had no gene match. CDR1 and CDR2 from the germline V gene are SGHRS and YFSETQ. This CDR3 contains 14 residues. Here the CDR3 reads CASRGFGQGVTQYF. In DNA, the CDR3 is TGCGCCAGCAGGGGATTTGGACAGGGGGTTACCCAGTACTTC.

CDR3 sequence reads: CASSLAFGNEQFF. The CDR3 DNA reads TGTGCCAGCAGCTTAGCTTTTGGAAATGAGCAGTTCTTC. The chain combines TRBV7-2 with TRBJ2-1; D not resolved. Germline V gene data show CDR1 as SGHTA and CDR2 as FQGNSA. Trimming left V 0 bases short and J 7 bases short, with 7 bases between. The CDR3 is made up of 13 amino acids.

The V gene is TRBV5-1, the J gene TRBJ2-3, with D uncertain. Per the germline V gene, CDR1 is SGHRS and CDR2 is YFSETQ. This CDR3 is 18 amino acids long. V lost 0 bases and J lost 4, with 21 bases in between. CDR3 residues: CASSLGRIGGVAADTQYF. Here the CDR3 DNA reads TGCGCCAGCAGCTTGGGGCGGATAGGTGGGGTAGCCGCAGATACGCAGTATTTT.

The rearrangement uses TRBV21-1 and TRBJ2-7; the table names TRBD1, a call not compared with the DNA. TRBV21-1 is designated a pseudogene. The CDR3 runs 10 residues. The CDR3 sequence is CPDRGHEQYF. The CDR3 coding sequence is TGTCCCGACAGGGGGCACGAGCAGTACTTC.